The next 30 T cell receptor beta chains were all read from a single sample in a study of human T cells and chemical hapten exposure (dated by TCRdb to the early 2020s). The time point label, as the study defines it: patch test 2, 6 weeks after DPC sensitization. The treatment or condition label here, explained by the study, means: therapeutic diphenylcyclopropenone sensitization with weekly scalp DPC. To prepare the library, RACE was applied. TCRdb shows the sequencer as NextSeq 500. TCRdb trimmed the raw reads at Q25, called clones with MiXCR and kept productive beta chains. Every entry covers one CDR3 protein and lists the most common genes and DNA from its rows. Present in this sample are about 42,000 distinct CDR3 sequences, more than 8.5% of which were seen just once. Approximately 16% of the sample rests with the top ten. Sequencing used whole blood, obtained in connection with sensitization to the hapten diphenylcyclopropenone (DPC). These receptors were taken from a woman in her thirties or forties with alopecia areata. Some clones in this sample may be carry-over from other donors' samples.

In its sample, this clonotype was seen many times. The genes are TRBV12-3 or TRBV12-4 and TRBJ2-5; no clear D gene. The CDR3 loop spans 11 amino acids. Trimming left V 6 bases short and J 4 bases short, with 6 bases between. CDR3 DNA: TGTGCCAGCAGCTCTGGAGAGACCCAGTACTTC. Protein: CASSSGETQYF.

Only one count was recorded for this clonotype. The chain couples TRBV9 to TRBJ2-1, with 9 bases identical to TRBD2. V dropped 2 bases and J dropped 7; count of bases not matched to a gene: 4. CDR1 is SGDLS and CDR2 is YYNGEE in the germline V gene. The CDR3 loop spans 14 amino acids. This CDR3 is CASSVLLAGNEQFF. CDR3 DNA sequence: TGTGCCAGCAGCGTGCTCCTAGCGGGGAATGAGCAGTTCTTC.

This clonotype has at least ten counts. The genes are TRBV5-1 and TRBJ2-1; D gene unclear. Germline V gives CDR1 SGHRS, CDR2 YFSETQ. This CDR3 is built from 12 residues. V was cut by 3 bases and J by 2 bases, with 3 bases left in between. Here the CDR3 reads CASSYAYNEQFF. CDR3 nucleotides: TGCGCCAGCAGCTACGCCTACAATGAGCAGTTCTTC.

In this sample, this clonotype turned up many times. The chain carries TRBV2 and TRBJ1-2; D is uncertain. V lost 8 bases, J lost 3 bases, and 19 bases lay in between. Germline V CDR1 and CDR2: SNHLY, FYNNEI. The CDR3 runs 15 residues. This chain's CDR3 is CASASSASRDYGYTF. The CDR3 DNA reads TGTGCCAGCGCGTCGTCAGCCTCACGAGACTATGGCTACACCTTC.

This clonotype was recorded at least ten times. This sequence joins TRBV7-6 and TRBJ1-4; unclear D gene. Germline V gene data show CDR1 as SGHVS and CDR2 as FNYEAQ. This CDR3 spans 14 amino acids. The V end was cut by 2 bases, the J end by 3 bases, with 7 bases between. The CDR3 loop is CASSLYGPNEKLFF. In nucleotides, the CDR3 is TGTGCCAGCAGCTTATACGGTCCTAATGAAAAACTGTTTTTT.

This clonotype was seen only a few times. This chain uses TRBV5-5 with TRBJ2-7; D call uncertain. With 2 bases removed from V and 2 bases from J, the gap between germline ends came to 14 bases. Looked up from germline, CDR1 is SGHKS and CDR2 is YYEKEE (reference sequence). CDR3 length: 15 amino acids. The DNA for the CDR3 is TGTGCCAGCAGCTTTGTGGCAGGTCCCCCCTACGAGCAGTACTTC. Residues: CASSFVAGPPYEQYF.

This clonotype was detected ten times or more. This chain joins TRBV5-6 and TRBJ2-7; the D is unclear. The CDR3 is 14 amino acids. Trimming pared 4 bases from V and 6 bases from J, leaving 17 bases between. CDR1 SGHDT and CDR2 YYEEEE come from the germline V gene. For the CDR3, the DNA is TGTGCCAGCAGCGGCGGCGGCAGCCTCCGCGAGCAGTACTTC. This codes for CASSGGGSLREQYF.

This clonotype was counted at least ten times. This sequence joins TRBV28 and TRBJ2-5, with D unclear. The V gene's germline CDR1 is MDHEN and CDR2 SYDVKM. V lost 2 bases and J 3 bases, leaving 10 bases between the germline ends. The CDR3 covers 14 residues. The CDR3 bases are TGTGCCAGCAGTTTACCAGAGCGAAAAGAGACCCAGTACTTC. This gives the protein CASSLPERKETQYF.

A few counts support this clonotype. The chain recombines TRBV27 with TRBJ2-7; D is uncertain. Germline V lookup: CDR1 MNHEY, CDR2 SMNVEV (reference sequence). Trimming stripped 3 bases from V and 2 bases from J, with 8 bases between. The CDR3 is 13 amino acids. This chain's CDR3 is CASSLALTYEQYF. CDR3 in DNA: TGTGCCAGCAGTTTGGCACTGACCTACGAGCAGTACTTC.

This clonotype was seen at least ten times. The chain couples TRBV5-1 to TRBJ1-3; 7 bases map to TRBD1. With 4 bases clipped from V and 4 bases from J, the junction kept 5 bases outside the gene matches. The germline V gene has CDR1 SGHRS and CDR2 YFSETQ. The CDR3 runs to 14 residues. CDR3 protein: CASSTGQVGNTIYF. The CDR3 DNA reads TGCGCCAGCAGCACTGGACAGGTCGGAAACACCATATATTTT.

This clonotype was recorded a few times. The CDR3 loop is CASSLLGQGAYEQYF. In DNA, the CDR3 is TGCGCCAGCAGCCTTTTGGGGCAGGGGGCCTACGAGCAGTACTTC. V is TRBV4-1 and J is TRBJ2-7, with 7 bases fitting TRBD1. The J segment lost 2 bases and the V segment lost 4 bases, leaving 8 bases of the junction unmatched. This CDR3 is 15 amino acids long. Germline values: CDR1 MGHRA, CDR2 YSYEKL.

The gene calls are TRBV29-1 and TRBJ1-5; 7 nucleotides line up with TRBD1. The germline CDR1 and CDR2 sequences are SQVTM and ANQGSEA. This CDR3 is built from 14 residues. V shed 6 bases, J shed 3 bases, and the junction held 8 bases outside the gene matches. Here the CDR3 DNA reads TGCAGCGTAGGGCTGGGACAGCCCAATCAGCCCCAGCATTTT. This gives the protein CSVGLGQPNQPQHF.

The sample holds a few counts of this clonotype. The rearrangement uses TRBV6-6 and TRBJ1-5, with a possible D match to TRBD1 (5 bases). Germline V gene sequence: CDR1 MNHNY, CDR2 SVGAGI (reference sequence). This CDR3 comprises 17 residues. The V and J ends lost 3 bases and 0 bases respectively, with 15 bases between them. CDR3 coding DNA: TGTGCCAGCAGTTATGGGCAGGGAATATATAGCAATCAGCCCCAGCATTTT. Encoded protein: CASSYGQGIYSNQPQHF.

There are many counts of this clonotype. The chain employs TRBV11-2 and TRBJ2-1; a weak D match, TRBD2 (5 bases). The CDR3 is 13 amino acids. Germline V gives CDR1 SGHAT, CDR2 FQNNGV. Trimming took off 0 bases at V and 8 bases at J, with 8 bases between the two ends. DNA for the CDR3: TGTGCCAGCAGCTTAGATCCGCGGGATGAGCAGTTCTTC. Amino acids: CASSLDPRDEQFF. The full variable domain, rest sourced from reference TRBV11-2 and TRBJ2-1, is EAGVAQSPRYKIIEKRQSVAFWCNPISGHATLYWYQQILGQGPKLLIQFQNNGVVDDSQLPKDRFSAERLKGVDSTLKIQPAKLEDSAVYLCASSLDPRDEQFFGPGTRLTVL.

This clonotype was seen only a few times. A much larger clone differs from this one at a single base, so this may be a read error. The chain recombines TRBV7-6 with TRBJ2-3; D might be TRBD1 or TRBD2, each matching 5 bases. The CDR3 runs 17 residues. Germline V gene sequence: CDR1 SGHVS, CDR2 FNYEAQ. V dropped 4 bases and J dropped 5 bases, with 22 bases sitting between them. The CDR3 nucleotides read TGTGCCAGCAGCTCGCCGGGACGGAAGGCTTTCATAGATACGCAGTATTTT. As protein: CASSSPGRKAFIDTQYF.

The table lists this clonotype with many counts. The gene calls are TRBV20-1 and TRBJ2-7, with D maybe TRBD1 (6 bases). Germline V CDR1 and CDR2: DFQATT, SNEGSKA (reference sequence). The V and J ends lost 1 base and 0 bases respectively, with 13 bases between them. The CDR3 length is 15 residues. CDR3 bases: TGCAGTGCTAGAGGATTCGAACAGGGCTCCTACGAGCAGTACTTC. Translating gives CSARGFEQGSYEQYF.

This clonotype appeared a few times. The CDR3 DNA sequence: TGTGCCAGCAGTGAGGGACAGGGCCGGGATACGCAGTATTTT. This codes for CASSEGQGRDTQYF. This chain uses TRBV6-4 with TRBJ2-3, with 9 bases that match TRBD1. V dropped 3 bases and J dropped 6; count of bases not matched to a gene: 4. The CDR3 has 14 residues. Germline assignment: CDR1 MRHNA and CDR2 SNTAGT.

This rearrangement joins TRBV7-9 to TRBJ2-1; 11 bases match TRBD1. V trimming: 3 bases; J trimming: 8 bases; junction bases outside the gene matches: 6. The germline V gene encodes CDR1 SEHNR and CDR2 FQNEAQ (reference sequence). This CDR3 spans 15 amino acids. CDR3 sequence (DNA): TGTGCCAGCAGCTTGGACAGGGGGCGCGTTCATGAGCAGTTCTTC. Residues: CASSLDRGRVHEQFF.

This clonotype was recorded at least ten times. CDR3 in DNA: TGTGCCAGCAGATCCTTGGGACTAGCGGGCTTCACCGGGGAGCTGTTTTTT. Encoded protein: CASRSLGLAGFTGELFF. This chain links TRBV12-3 or TRBV12-4 with TRBJ2-2; 12 nucleotides line up with TRBD2. This CDR3 has 17 amino acids. The ends lost 6 bases at V and 4 bases at J; junction bases unmatched: 9.

This clonotype was recorded at least ten times. The rearrangement joins TRBV7-6 to TRBJ1-6; 8 nucleotides align to TRBD1. The J segment lost 7 bases and the V segment lost 5 bases, leaving 10 bases of the junction unmatched. The CDR3 loop spans 16 amino acids. Looked up from germline, CDR1 is SGHVS and CDR2 is FNYEAQ. The CDR3 reads CASSQRQGIGNSPLHF. The CDR3 region has the DNA TGTGCCAGCAGCCAGAGACAGGGGATAGGGAATTCACCCCTCCACTTT.

The genes are TRBV29-1 and TRBJ1-1; no clear D gene. Trimming pared 3 bases from V and 2 bases from J, leaving 1 base between. This CDR3 region has 10 residues. Per the germline V gene, CDR1 is SQVTM and CDR2 is ANQGSEA. The CDR3 region is CSVDNTEAFF. The DNA of the CDR3 is TGCAGCGTTGACAACACTGAAGCTTTCTTT.

In this sample, this clonotype turned up many times. This chain uses TRBV7-9 with TRBJ2-2, with 9 positions matching TRBD1. J lost 5 bases, V lost 5 bases, and 12 bases had no gene match. Germline V gives CDR1 SEHNR, CDR2 FQNEAQ (reference sequence). The CDR3 is made up of 17 amino acids. The CDR3: CASSSLVGTGRTGELFF. The CDR3 coding sequence is TGTGCCAGCAGCAGCCTTGTCGGGACAGGGAGGACCGGGGAGCTGTTTTTT.

This clonotype was found a few times. The chain recombines TRBV13 with TRBJ2-7; D perhaps matches TRBD1 (5 bases). This CDR3 is built from 14 residues. The V and J ends lost 4 bases and 6 bases respectively, with 16 bases between them. CDR1 PRHDT and CDR2 FYEKMQ come from the germline V gene (reference sequence). The CDR3 sequence: CASSSADTRSEQYF. CDR3 DNA sequence: TGTGCCAGCAGCTCCGCGGACACCAGGAGCGAGCAGTACTTC. Variable domain in full (rest from reference TRBV13 and TRBJ2-7): AAGVIQSPRHLIKEKRETATLKCYPIPRHDTVYWYQQGPGQDPQFLISFYEKMQSDKGSIPDRFSAQQFSDYHSELNMSSLELGDSALYFCASSSADTRSEQYFGPGTRLTVT.

The V and J genes are TRBV30 and TRBJ1-4; TRBD1 might be the D (6 bases). The CDR3 sequence is 14 residues long. V was clipped by 2 bases and J by 10 bases, with 17 bases between them. The germline V gene encodes CDR1 GTSNPN and CDR2 SVGIG (reference sequence). This CDR3 reads CAWSNGGKDGKLFF. For the CDR3, the DNA is TGTGCCTGGAGTAACGGGGGCAAGGATGGAAAACTGTTTTTT. Based on the CDR3 plus reference TRBV30 and TRBJ1-4, the full variable domain is SQTIHQWPATLVQPVGSPLSLECTVEGTSNPNLYWYRQAAGRGLQLLFYSVGIGQISSEVPQNLSASRPQDRQFILSSKKLLLSDSGFYLCAWSNGGKDGKLFFGSGTQLSVL.

At least ten counts were recorded for this clonotype. The gene calls are TRBV5-4 and TRBJ2-7; 12 nucleotides line up with TRBD2. The J segment lost 7 bases and the V segment lost 5 bases, leaving 7 bases of the junction unmatched. The germline CDR1 and CDR2 sequences are SGHNT and YYREEE (reference sequence). This CDR3 has 14 amino acids. The CDR3 region is CASRTSGGQREQYF. CDR3 nucleotide sequence: TGTGCCAGCAGAACTAGCGGGGGGCAGAGAGAGCAGTACTTC.

This clonotype was recorded at least ten times. J is TRBJ2-3 and V is TRBV9; D is undetermined. Deletions cut 4 bases from V and 2 bases from J, with 14 bases between. The CDR3 runs to 15 residues. Germline CDR1 SGDLS, CDR2 YYNGEE. The CDR3 coding sequence is TGTGCCAGCAGCCCCTCCGACTTAACCACAGATACGCAGTATTTT. It specifies CASSPSDLTTDTQYF.

Ten or more counts support this clonotype. This sequence joins TRBV2 and TRBJ2-2; D gene uncertain. Per the germline V gene, CDR1 is SNHLY and CDR2 is FYNNEI. This CDR3 is built from 11 residues. V gave up 6 bases and J gave up 8 bases, with 7 bases separating them. CDR3 protein: CASSPWGELFF. CDR3 nucleotides: TGTGCCAGCAGCCCCTGGGGGGAGCTGTTTTTT.

This chain links TRBV6-5 with TRBJ2-5; TRBD1 might be the D (5 bases). The CDR3 extends over 15 amino acids. CDR1 MNHEY and CDR2 SVGAGI come from the germline V gene. V was shortened by 0 bases and J by 5 bases, with 13 bases between the two germline ends. In DNA form, the CDR3 reads TGTGCCAGCAGTTACTCGAATGGGGCAAGTGAGACCCAGTACTTC. This encodes CASSYSNGASETQYF.

This clonotype occurred a few times. This sequence joins TRBV6-2 or TRBV6-3 and TRBJ1-3; perhaps TRBD1 as D (5 bases). The CDR3 loop spans 15 amino acids. Germline V CDR1 and CDR2: MNHEY, SVGEGT. V dropped 7 bases and J dropped 3 bases, with 16 bases sitting between them. CDR3 DNA: TGTGCCAGCACTCGAGGGGCCCGATTTGGAAACACCATATATTTT. This encodes CASTRGARFGNTIYF.

J is TRBJ2-2 and V is TRBV6-4; D uncertain. The V gene lost 0 bases and the J gene lost 1 base, with 6 bases spanning the gap. This CDR3 is built from 15 residues. Looked up from germline, CDR1 is MRHNA and CDR2 is SNTAGT. Here the CDR3 DNA reads TGTGCCAGCAGTGACTCGGACGAGAACACCGGGGAGCTGTTTTTT. This sequence encodes CASSDSDENTGELFF.